This note documents a single T cell receptor (beta chain) sequence. The record originates from a study of cytotoxic CD8 clonotypes in ibrutinib-treated CLL. Clones were read by immunoSEQ multiplex PCR, and TCRdb kept only the in-frame ones, dropping some. The profile shows 160,000 or so clones, nearly 90% of them singletons. The CDR3 sequence is 14 residues long. CDR1 KGHSH and CDR2 LQKENI come from the germline V gene. With V trimmed by 6 bases and J by 5 bases, 9 bases remained unmatched. The receptor's source is a human donor with chronic lymphocytic leukemia. The chain recombines TRBV18 with TRBJ1-1; 7 bases line up with TRBD1. The sequences come from PBMCs, collected at disease progression, from a patient treated with ibrutinib. CDR3: CASSPGTAGTEAFF. The CDR3 DNA sequence: TGTGCCAGCTCCCCTGGGACAGCGGGTACTGAAGCTTTCTTT.